This passage covers 14 T cell receptor beta chains from one sample sequenced in a study of blood T cells in healthy people across ages. The second PCR ran about 6 to 12 cycles with a sample-barcoded 5' primer and J-beta primers. TCRdb reprocessed the 5' RACE reads with MiXCR, giving one entry per CDR3 protein. This sample has some 640,000 distinct CDR3 sequences, with roughly 30% found just once. Sequenced: blood. These receptors were taken from a woman of 80 years or more in good health.

This chain connects TRBV28 to TRBJ1-5; possibly TRBD1 for D (6 bases). Trimming pared 6 bases from V and 6 bases from J, leaving 15 bases between. Germline CDR1 and CDR2: MDHEN and SYDVKM. This CDR3 is 14 amino acids long. CDR3 sequence: CASRSGAFSQPQHF. As DNA, the CDR3 is TGTGCCAGCAGGTCAGGGGCGTTCAGTCAGCCCCAGCATTTT.

In its sample, this clonotype was seen a few times. The J gene is TRBJ1-2, the V gene TRBV3-1, with TRBD1 identical over 7 bases. CDR3 length: 15 amino acids. Germline V CDR1 and CDR2: LGHDT, YNNKEL (reference sequence). V lost 4 bases and J lost 6; bases outside the gene matches: 11. The CDR3 nucleotides are TGTGCCAGCAGCCCGGTTGGCAGGGGGACGCATGGCTACACCTTC. Amino acids: CASSPVGRGTHGYTF.

This clonotype was recorded many times. The chain carries TRBV20-1 and TRBJ1-4, with 7 bases lining up with TRBD1. V was clipped by 5 bases and J by 8 bases; unmatched bases: 11. CDR1 and CDR2 (germline): DFQATT, SNEGSKA (reference sequence). The CDR3 is 14 amino acids. CDR3 loop: CSAQLTGRGEKLFF. For the CDR3, the DNA is TGCAGTGCTCAGCTGACAGGGCGTGGGGAAAAACTGTTTTTT.

This clonotype was found a few times. This rearrangement joins TRBV20-1 to TRBJ1-1; no clear D. This CDR3 is built from 15 residues. Germline-derived CDR1 and CDR2 are DFQATT and SNEGSKA (reference sequence). Trimming shortened V by 0 bases and J by 5 bases, and 16 bases separated the two germline ends. CDR3 sequence reads: CSARDFLLRDTEAFF. CDR3 in DNA: TGCAGTGCTAGAGACTTCCTTTTAAGGGATACTGAAGCTTTCTTT.

This clonotype was seen at least ten times. V gene TRBV9 combines with J gene TRBJ2-3; no firm D call. Germline assignment: CDR1 SGDLS and CDR2 YYNGEE. This CDR3 comprises 14 residues. Trimming took 0 bases from V and 4 from J, leaving 9 bases between them. DNA of the CDR3: TGTGCCAGCAGCGTAGGGGCGCAGGCAGATACGCAGTATTTT. It codes for CASSVGAQADTQYF.

The chain recombines TRBV7-2 with TRBJ2-5, with a weak D call TRBD2 (5 bases). V was shortened by 1 base and J by 5 bases, with 14 bases between the two germline ends. From germline, CDR1 is SGHTA and CDR2 FQGNSA. CDR3 length equals 15 residues. The CDR3 loop is CASSLVSGIQETQYF. The CDR3 nucleotides are TGTGCCAGCAGCTTAGTATCCGGGATTCAGGAGACCCAGTACTTC.

For this clonotype: A much larger clone sits a single nucleotide away, making a read error possible. The chain couples TRBV6-5 to TRBJ2-5; no reliable D call. The CDR3 is 15 amino acids. Germline values: CDR1 MNHEY, CDR2 SVGAGI. The DNA of the CDR3 is TGTGTCAGCAGCTTACGAAGACCCGCTTCAGAGACCCAGTACTTC. Translation: CVSSLRRPASETQYF.

A note on this clonotype: This could be a read error, since a much larger clone is one nucleotide away. The chain employs TRBV5-1 and TRBJ2-3, with D possibly being TRBD1 (5 bases). Germline CDR1 is SGHRS and CDR2 is YFSETQ. The CDR3 spans 14 residues. The CDR3 spells CASRTLGSTGTQYF. In DNA, the CDR3 is TGCGCCAGCAGGACTTTGGGTAGCACAGGTACGCAGTATTTT.

This clonotype has more than one count but fewer than ten. Given a much more abundant clone one base away, this may be a read error. This rearrangement joins TRBV12-3 or TRBV12-4 to TRBJ1-2, with D tentatively TRBD1 (6 bases). This CDR3 spans 15 amino acids. V lost 4 bases, J lost 5 bases, and 17 bases lay in between. The CDR3 here is CASSSRTEVGYGYTF. The CDR3 DNA follows: TGTGCCAGCAGTTCCCGGACAGAGGTGGGATATGGCTACACCTTC.

This clonotype came up many times. The chain joins TRBV9 to TRBJ1-2; D may be TRBD1 (5 bases). V lost 0 bases to trimming and J lost 0 bases, with 9 bases between them. CDR3 length: 15 amino acids. CDR1 is SGDLS, CDR2 YYNGEE, per germline. The chain's CDR3 is CASSVAEGANYGYTF. The CDR3 DNA follows: TGTGCCAGCAGCGTAGCGGAAGGGGCTAACTATGGCTACACCTTC.

The sample holds many counts of this clonotype. The genes are TRBV12-3 or TRBV12-4 and TRBJ2-3; D is perhaps TRBD2 (5 bases). This CDR3 region has 16 residues. V dropped 6 bases and J dropped 6 bases, with 22 bases sitting between them. CDR3 protein: CASSPGTQSAFDTQYF. Here the CDR3 DNA reads TGTGCCAGCAGCCCGGGAACCCAGTCGGCGTTTGATACGCAGTATTTT.

This clonotype came up many times. The DNA of the CDR3 is TGTGCCAGCACCCCGGACCCGGGAGCGAACACTGAAGCTTTCTTT. Residues: CASTPDPGANTEAFF. The V gene is TRBV7-2, the J gene TRBJ1-1; D gene unclear. The CDR3 extends over 15 amino acids. Germline CDR1 and CDR2: SGHTA and FQGNSA. V dropped 7 bases and J dropped 1 base, with 16 bases sitting between them. Drawing the rest from reference TRBV7-2 and TRBJ1-1, the complete variable domain is GAGVSQSPSNKVTEKGKDVELRCDPISGHTALYWYRQSLGQGLEFLIYFQGNSAPDKSGLPSDRFSAERTGGSVSTLTIQRTQQEDSAVYLCASTPDPGANTEAFFGQGTRLTVV.

The table lists this clonotype with many counts. The V and J genes are TRBV18 and TRBJ2-5, with D maybe TRBD1 (5 bases). Trimming left V 2 bases short and J 2 bases short, with 12 bases between. The CDR3 is 15 residues long. The V gene's germline CDR1 is KGHSH and CDR2 LQKENI. The DNA of the CDR3 is TGTGCCAGCTCACCATTAAAAGGACAACAAGAGACCCAGTACTTC. This translates into CASSPLKGQQETQYF. Filled out from reference TRBV18 and TRBJ2-5, the complete variable domain reads NAGVMQNPRHLVRRRGQEARLRCSPMKGHSHVYWYRQLPEEGLKFMVYLQKENIIDESGMPKERFSAEFPKEGPSILRIQQVVRGDSAAYFCASSPLKGQQETQYFGPGTRLLVL.

This clonotype was seen many times. V usage is TRBV3-1 and J usage is TRBJ2-7; D possibly corresponds to TRBD2 (5 bases). The CDR3 loop spans 14 amino acids. V gave up 6 bases and J gave up 6 bases, with 18 bases separating them. Germline V CDR1 and CDR2: LGHDT, YNNKEL (reference sequence). In DNA form, the CDR3 reads TGTGCCAGCAGTCAACTTTTAGAGGGCGTCGAGCAGTACTTC. Translating gives CASSQLLEGVEQYF.